The 26 T cell receptor beta chains listed next were all sequenced from one sample in a study of cytomegalovirus exposure and HLA in healthy donors. Sequencing was performed with immunoSEQ multiplex PCR; in TCRdb, only in-frame clones are kept and a portion is missing. The sample holds some 190,000 clones, more than 75% seen once. The sample comprised PBMCs. The receptors were gathered from a man younger than 45 in good health and CMV-seropositive.

This chain connects TRBV21-1 to TRBJ2-2; no DNA check was done on the table's D call, TRBD1. TRBV21-1 is shown as a pseudogene. The CDR3 length is 14 residues. In DNA form, the CDR3 reads TGTGCCAGCAGCAAATCTAAGGGGACCGGGGAGCTGTTTTTT. Protein product: CASSKSKGTGELFF.

The genes are TRBV6-4 and TRBJ2-7, with 10 bases aligning to TRBD2. The germline V gene encodes CDR1 MRHNA and CDR2 SNTAGT. Trimming took 8 bases from V and 3 from J; bases not matched to a gene: 10. This CDR3 has 15 residues. The DNA for the CDR3 is TGTGCCAGCTCCGTTTCTAGCGGGAGTCACTACGAGCAGTACTTC. It specifies CASSVSSGSHYEQYF.

This rearrangement joins TRBV7-3 to TRBJ2-2; tentatively, D is TRBD1 (6 bases). The V and J ends lost 4 bases and 0 bases respectively, with 15 bases between them. The CDR3 is made up of 17 amino acids. The germline V gene encodes CDR1 SGHTA and CDR2 FQGTGA. The CDR3 loop is CASSSPGHPSNTGELFF. The CDR3 nucleotides are TGTGCCAGCAGCTCCCCGGGACACCCCTCGAACACCGGGGAGCTGTTTTTT.

The V and J genes are TRBV29-1 and TRBJ2-1; 7 bases align to TRBD2. The trim removed 7 bases at V and 10 bases at J, leaving 22 bases unmatched. Looked up from germline, CDR1 is SQVTM and CDR2 is ANQGSEA. The CDR3 is 16 amino acids. Written as DNA, the CDR3 is TGCAGCGCCTACGACCGGGACTACCCCACCGGCGGGGAGCAGTTCTTC. This codes for CSAYDRDYPTGGEQFF.

The chain uses TRBV5-4 and TRBJ1-3; a weak D match, TRBD1 (6 bases). This CDR3 is built from 16 residues. Trimming shortened V by 0 bases and J by 1 base, and 11 bases separated the two germline ends. CDR1 SGHNT and CDR2 YYREEE come from the germline V gene (reference sequence). In nucleotides, the CDR3 is TGTGCCAGCAGCTTGGGGCCCAGGGGTTCTGGAAACACCATATATTTT. As protein: CASSLGPRGSGNTIYF.

CDR3 residues: CASSRPTGRYTF. CDR3 sequence (DNA): TGTGCCAGCAGCAGACCTACGGGGCGCTACACCTTC. The V gene is TRBV11-2, the J gene TRBJ1-2, with D possibly TRBD1 on 5 matching bases. V was shortened by 5 bases and J by 9 bases, with 13 bases between the two germline ends. Germline V CDR1 and CDR2: SGHAT, FQNNGV. This CDR3 region has 12 residues.

V usage is TRBV25-1 and J usage is TRBJ1-4; D is perhaps TRBD1 (5 bases). The V end was cut by 1 base, the J end by 5 bases, with 14 bases between. The CDR3 length is 16 residues. Germline assignment: CDR1 MGHDK and CDR2 SYGVNS. The CDR3 spells CASSESPGGRNEKLFF. The CDR3 bases are TGTGCCAGCAGTGAATCCCCGGGGGGTAGGAATGAAAAACTGTTTTTT.

V is TRBV25-1 and J is TRBJ2-1, with 10 bases lining up with TRBD2. Germline V gives CDR1 MGHDK, CDR2 SYGVNS. The J segment lost 9 bases and the V segment lost 5 bases, leaving 10 bases of the junction unmatched. The CDR3 runs to 15 residues. In DNA form, the CDR3 reads TGTGCCAGCAGTACGCCTAGCGGGAGTCGAGGTGAGCAGTTCTTC. Protein product: CASSTPSGSRGEQFF.

V and J are TRBV2 and TRBJ2-3, with D uncertain. The CDR3 is made up of 15 amino acids. V was shortened by 11 bases and J by 0 bases, with 18 bases between the two germline ends. The germline V gene encodes CDR1 SNHLY and CDR2 FYNNEI. Here the CDR3 DNA reads TGTGCCTTGCAAAAGTCCCGGGCTAGCACAGATACGCAGTATTTT. Translating it yields CALQKSRASTDTQYF.

This chain connects TRBV27 to TRBJ2-7; 10 bases agree with TRBD1. The CDR3 extends over 12 amino acids. CDR1 is MNHEY and CDR2 is SMNVEV in the germline V gene (reference sequence). The junction had 5 bases not matched to a gene; V was cut back by 10 bases and J by 5 bases. The CDR3 coding sequence is TGTGCCAACCCGGACAGGGGGGACGAGCAGTACTTC. This sequence encodes CANPDRGDEQYF.

The chain has TRBV13 and TRBJ1-4, with D possibly matching TRBD1 (6 bases). This CDR3 comprises 18 residues. V was shortened by 5 bases and J by 0 bases, with 19 bases between the two germline ends. The germline V gene has CDR1 PRHDT and CDR2 FYEKMQ (reference sequence). CDR3 DNA: TGTGCCAGCAGCCTGGCCGGGACACTACCCTCAACTAATGAAAAACTGTTTTTT. Protein product: CASSLAGTLPSTNEKLFF.

The V call is TRBV19, the J call TRBJ1-2, with D unclear. This CDR3 is 12 amino acids long. V was clipped by 4 bases and J by 5 bases, with 8 bases between them. Germline loops: CDR1 LNHDA, CDR2 SQIVND (reference sequence). The CDR3 nucleotides read TGTGCCAGTAGTACACAGCTTTATGGCTACACCTTC. This sequence encodes CASSTQLYGYTF.

This rearrangement joins TRBV6-1 to TRBJ2-5, with no clear D. CDR3 size: 13 residues. With 4 bases removed from V and 5 bases from J, the gap between germline ends came to 11 bases. Germline V gives CDR1 MNHNS, CDR2 SASEGT. The CDR3 coding sequence is TGTGCCAGCAGTGCAAACGTTGCTGAGACCCAGTACTTC. It codes for CASSANVAETQYF.

The gene calls are TRBV5-1 and TRBJ2-7; 9 bases agree with TRBD2. CDR1 is SGHRS, CDR2 YFSETQ, per germline. The CDR3 is 15 amino acids. V lost 2 bases to trimming and J lost 4 bases; unmatched junction nucleotides: 7. The CDR3: CASSFGSGRGYEQYF. The CDR3 region has the DNA TGCGCCAGCAGCTTTGGTAGCGGGAGAGGGTACGAGCAGTACTTC. Based on the CDR3 plus reference TRBV5-1 and TRBJ2-7, the full variable domain is KAGVTQTPRYLIKTRGQQVTLSCSPISGHRSVSWYQQTPGQGLQFLFEYFSETQRNKGNFPGRFSGRQFSNSRSEMNVSTLELGDSALYLCASSFGSGRGYEQYFGPGTRLTVT.

The V call is TRBV6-5, the J call TRBJ2-1, with no clear D. This CDR3 comprises 12 residues. V lost 8 bases to trimming and J lost 7 bases, with 12 bases between them. Germline V gives CDR1 MNHEY, CDR2 SVGAGI. As DNA, the CDR3 is TGTGCCAGCCTGGCTAGAACGAATGAGCAGTTCTTC. It specifies CASLARTNEQFF.

V and J are TRBV6-1 and TRBJ2-5; weak D call: TRBD2 (5 bases). V shed 7 bases and J shed 5 bases, with 8 bases lying between them. This CDR3 is built from 11 residues. Germline lookup yields CDR1 MNHNS and CDR2 SASEGT. The CDR3 nucleotides read TGTGCCAGCAAGAGAGGGGAGACCCAGTACTTC. Translated, it gives CASKRGETQYF.

The count of this clone is one. J is TRBJ1-2 and V is TRBV4-3, with unresolved D. This CDR3 is built from 16 residues. Trimming left V 1 base short and J 6 bases short, with 18 bases between. Germline V gene lookup returns CDR1 LGHNA and CDR2 YSLEER. CDR3 protein: CASSQAGSGGRNGYTF. Here the CDR3 DNA reads TGCGCCAGCAGCCAAGCCGGGTCAGGAGGGCGGAATGGCTACACCTTC.

The V call is TRBV5-4, the J call TRBJ2-7; TRBD1 matches at 7 bases. The CDR3 sequence is 12 residues long. Germline V lookup: CDR1 SGHNT, CDR2 YYREEE (reference sequence). J gave up 4 bases and V 4 bases, and 2 bases lay outside the gene matches. The CDR3 region is CASSKTGYEQYF. CDR3 nucleotide sequence: TGTGCCAGCAGCAAGACAGGGTACGAGCAGTACTTC.

CDR3: CASSLWQGRGYTF. CDR3 bases: TGTGCCAGCAGCTTGTGGCAGGGAAGAGGCTACACCTTC. The V gene is TRBV5-6, the J gene TRBJ1-2; a possible D gene is TRBD1 (5 bases). Per germline, CDR1 SGHDT and CDR2 YYEEEE. V was clipped by 1 base and J by 8 bases, with 12 bases between them. The CDR3 covers 13 residues.

The chain employs TRBV13 and TRBJ2-3; 13 bases are shared with TRBD2. The germline V gene encodes CDR1 PRHDT and CDR2 FYEKMQ (reference sequence). The V and J ends lost 6 bases and 2 bases, in that order; junction bases with no gene match: 5. The CDR3 has 16 amino acids. In nucleotides, the CDR3 is TGTGCCAGCAGTTTCGGACTAGCGGGAGTCACAGATACGCAGTATTTT. Its protein is CASSFGLAGVTDTQYF. Looking up the rest from reference TRBV13 and TRBJ2-3 gives the full variable domain: AAGVIQSPRHLIKEKRETATLKCYPIPRHDTVYWYQQGPGQDPQFLISFYEKMQSDKGSIPDRFSAQQFSDYHSELNMSSLELGDSALYFCASSFGLAGVTDTQYFGPGTRLTVL.

J is TRBJ2-1 and V is TRBV2, with 9 bases that match TRBD1. This CDR3 contains 16 residues. Trimming at V came to 5 bases and at J to 2 bases, leaving 7 bases not matched to a gene. Germline V gene lookup returns CDR1 SNHLY and CDR2 FYNNEI. CDR3 sequence: CASSPRTGEPYNEQFF. The CDR3 DNA sequence: TGTGCCAGCAGTCCGCGGACAGGGGAGCCCTACAATGAGCAGTTCTTC.

V gene TRBV11-2 combines with J gene TRBJ1-2, with TRBD1 identical over 7 bases. The CDR3 spans 14 residues. Germline CDR1 and CDR2: SGHAT and FQNNGV. Losses at the gene ends were 4 bases for V and 2 bases for J; bases not matched to a gene: 4. Written as DNA, the CDR3 is TGTGCCAGCAGCTCCGCGACAGGGAACTATGGCTACACCTTC. Amino acid sequence: CASSSATGNYGYTF.

This clone showed up just a few times. The CDR3 DNA is TGTGCCAGCAGCCCTGCCGGGAGTAGAACTGAAGCTTTCTTT. It specifies CASSPAGSRTEAFF. The chain is built from TRBV6-6 and TRBJ1-1, with D hard to call. V shed 6 bases and J shed 5 bases, with 16 bases lying between them. CDR1 is MNHNY and CDR2 is SVGAGI in the germline V gene (reference sequence). The CDR3 is 14 amino acids.

The chain carries TRBV5-1 and TRBJ2-7; D remains unclear. This CDR3 contains 14 residues. CDR1 SGHRS and CDR2 YFSETQ come from the germline V gene. The ends were cut back, 1 base at V and 2 bases at J, with 10 bases in the middle. CDR3 loop: CASSLTSATYEQYF. CDR3 in DNA: TGCGCCAGCAGCTTGACGTCAGCGACCTACGAGCAGTACTTC.

The V gene is TRBV9, the J gene TRBJ2-1, with 8 bases aligning to TRBD2. The CDR3 contains 14 residues. V lost 5 bases to trimming and J lost 2 bases; unmatched junction nucleotides: 3. Germline-derived CDR1 and CDR2 are SGDLS and YYNGEE. This chain's CDR3 is CASSGAGAYNEQFF. CDR3 DNA: TGTGCCAGCAGTGGAGCGGGGGCCTACAATGAGCAGTTCTTC. The full variable domain, with the rest looked up from reference TRBV9 and TRBJ2-1, is DSGVTQTPKHLITATGQRVTLRCSPRSGDLSVYWYQQSLDQGLQFLIQYYNGEERAKGNILERFSAQQFPDLHSELNLSSLELGDSALYFCASSGAGAYNEQFFGPGTRLTVL.

The chain joins TRBV6-1 to TRBJ2-2; the D is unclear. The CDR3 is 12 amino acids. Germline CDR1 is MNHNS and CDR2 is SASEGT. The V gene lost 4 bases and the J gene lost 6 bases, with 6 bases spanning the gap. The CDR3 sequence is CASSVHPGELFF. Here the CDR3 DNA reads TGTGCCAGCAGTGTCCACCCCGGGGAGCTGTTTTTT.